These 4 T cell receptor beta chains came from one sample sequenced in a study of cytomegalovirus exposure and HLA in healthy donors. 60 Vbeta and 13 Jbeta primers were used in PCR. Profiled with immunoSEQ multiplex PCR; TCRdb holds only in-frame clones, not every one. The data contain over 65,000 clones, approximately 77% of them singletons. The sequenced sample consisted of PBMCs. Receptors originate from a woman aged 25-40 years in good health and CMV-seropositive.

This clone was detected once. The rearrangement joins TRBV7-2 to TRBJ1-1; 10 bases match TRBD1. CDR1 is SGHTA, CDR2 FQGNSA, per germline. The CDR3 is 18 residues long. Trimming removed 4 bases from V and 5 bases from J; junction bases left unmatched: 16. CDR3: CASSSRQGAKSGRTEAFF. The DNA of the CDR3 is TGTGCCAGCAGCTCCAGACAGGGGGCGAAGTCAGGACGGACTGAAGCTTTCTTT.

The gene calls are TRBV6-5 and TRBJ2-7; 9 bases are shared with TRBD1. Germline V gene sequence: CDR1 MNHEY, CDR2 SVGAGI. The CDR3 has 15 residues. V was clipped by 0 bases and J by 5 bases; unmatched bases: 5. The CDR3 DNA follows: TGTGCCAGCAGTTACTCGGGACAGGGCTTCAACGAGCAGTACTTC. Protein product: CASSYSGQGFNEQYF.

The chain combines TRBV7-2 with TRBJ2-7, with TRBD2 matching over 14 bases. The CDR3 covers 17 residues. Trimming took 4 bases from V and 7 from J; bases not matched to a gene: 12. In germline, CDR1 is SGHTA, CDR2 FQGNSA. The CDR3 protein is CASSSNPGTSGRGEQYF. CDR3 sequence (DNA): TGTGCCAGCAGCTCTAACCCGGGGACTAGCGGGAGAGGAGAGCAGTACTTC.

V usage is TRBV10-3 and J usage is TRBJ2-7; 14 positions agree with TRBD2. J gave up 2 bases and V 2 bases, and 5 bases lay outside the gene matches. The CDR3 is 17 amino acids. Germline CDR1 reads ENHRY; CDR2 reads SYGVKD. CDR3 DNA: TGTGCCATCAGTGAGACGGGGGGACTAGCGGGAGCCTACGAGCAGTACTTC. Its protein product is CAISETGGLAGAYEQYF.